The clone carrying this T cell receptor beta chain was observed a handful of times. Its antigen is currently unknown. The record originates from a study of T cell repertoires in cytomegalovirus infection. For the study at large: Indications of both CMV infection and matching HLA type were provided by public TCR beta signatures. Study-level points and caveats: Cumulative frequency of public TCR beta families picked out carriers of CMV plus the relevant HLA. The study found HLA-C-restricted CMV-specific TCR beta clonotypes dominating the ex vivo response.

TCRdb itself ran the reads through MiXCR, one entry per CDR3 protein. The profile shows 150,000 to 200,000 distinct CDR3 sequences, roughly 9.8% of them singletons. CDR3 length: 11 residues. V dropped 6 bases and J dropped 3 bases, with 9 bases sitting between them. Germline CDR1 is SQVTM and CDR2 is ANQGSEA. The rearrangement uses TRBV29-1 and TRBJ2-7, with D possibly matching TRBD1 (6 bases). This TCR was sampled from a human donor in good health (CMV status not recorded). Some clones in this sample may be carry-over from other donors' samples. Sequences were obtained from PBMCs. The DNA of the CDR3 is TGCAGCGTCGGACAGATCTACGAGCAGTACTTC. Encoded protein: CSVGQIYEQYF.